This T cell receptor (beta chain) appears in the sequencing data of a study of cytomegalovirus exposure and HLA in healthy donors. The primer mix had 60 Vbeta and 13 Jbeta primers. Only in-frame clones appear in the TCRdb table, and some are missing; sequencing was by immunoSEQ multiplex PCR. The sample includes 90,000 to 150,000 clones, roughly 71% of them seen just once. The V gene's germline CDR1 is SGHRS and CDR2 YFSETQ. This CDR3 contains 17 residues. V gave up 0 bases and J gave up 5 bases; unmatched junction bases: 13. The chain uses TRBV5-1 and TRBJ2-5, with 7 bases that match TRBD1. This TCR was recovered from a woman aged 40 to 50 in good health and CMV-seropositive. Material: PBMCs. CDR3 sequence (DNA): TGCGCCAGCAGCTTGGGGGCCGGCAGGGGGAGAGAGGAGACCCAGTACTTC. It is translated as CASSLGAGRGREETQYF.